A single sample is the source of the 27 T cell receptor beta chains below, sequenced in a study of blood T cell repertoires in COVID-19. The method was immunoSEQ multiplex PCR; TCRdb's version includes in-frame clones alone and lacks a portion of them. The repertoire holds 150,000 to 200,000 clones, around 80% seen once, with 22% in the top ten. Material for sequencing was peripheral blood. Receptor source: a woman of 80 years or more with acute or convalescent COVID-19.

The chain is built from TRBV25-1 and TRBJ2-1; 9 nucleotides align to TRBD1. Germline values: CDR1 MGHDK, CDR2 SYGVNS. Trimming cost V 5 bases and J 6 bases; bases outside gene matches: 8. This CDR3 is built from 15 residues. The CDR3 sequence: CASSSRDRVSNEQFF. The CDR3 bases are TGTGCCAGCAGTTCCCGGGACAGGGTTTCCAATGAGCAGTTCTTC.

The chain has TRBV5-4 and TRBJ1-1; possibly TRBD1 for D (5 bases). The germline V gene encodes CDR1 SGHNT and CDR2 YYREEE (reference sequence). Trimming shortened V by 3 bases and J by 1 base, and 13 bases separated the two germline ends. CDR3 length: 15 residues. The CDR3 DNA reads as TGTGCCAGCAGCTCGCCGACCACAGGGAACACTGAAGCTTTCTTT. As protein: CASSSPTTGNTEAFF.

The chain has TRBV6-2 or TRBV6-3 and TRBJ2-7, with 10 bases fitting TRBD1. Germline CDR1 is MNHEY and CDR2 is SVGEGT. V shed 3 bases and J 2 bases; nucleotides not matched to a gene: 4. CDR3 length equals 15 residues. The chain's CDR3 is CASSYRGQGAYEQYF. As DNA, the CDR3 is TGTGCCAGCAGTTATCGAGGACAGGGGGCCTACGAGCAGTACTTC.

This clone was recorded once. The gene calls are TRBV7-9 and TRBJ1-1; D may be TRBD1 (5 bases). The CDR3 sequence is 14 residues long. V lost 2 bases and J lost 3, with 10 bases in between. The V gene's germline CDR1 is SEHNR and CDR2 FQNEAQ (reference sequence). Here the CDR3 reads CASSLRGRDTEAFF. CDR3 DNA sequence: TGTGCCAGCAGCTTAAGGGGCCGGGACACTGAAGCTTTCTTT.

The genes are TRBV14 and TRBJ1-1; maybe TRBD1 (6 bases). CDR3 length: 15 residues. Germline V gene sequence: CDR1 SGHDN, CDR2 FVKESK. With 4 bases removed from V and 3 bases from J, the gap between germline ends came to 15 bases. Here the CDR3 DNA reads TGTGCCAGCAGCCCCCTTGGGCAGGGGTACACTGAAGCTTTCTTT. It encodes CASSPLGQGYTEAFF. Combining the CDR3 with reference TRBV14 and TRBJ1-1 gives the whole variable domain EAGVTQFPSHSVIEKGQTVTLRCDPISGHDNLYWYRRVMGKEIKFLLHFVKESKQDESGMPNNRFLAERTGGTYSTLKVQPAELEDSGVYFCASSPLGQGYTEAFFGQGTRLTVV.

The rearrangement joins TRBV2 to TRBJ1-1, with D perhaps TRBD1 (6 bases). CDR3 length equals 13 residues. The germline V and J ends were trimmed by 6 bases and 0 bases, with 8 bases remaining between them. Germline V gives CDR1 SNHLY, CDR2 FYNNEI. This CDR3 reads CASRTGLNTEAFF. The CDR3 bases are TGTGCCAGCAGGACAGGCTTGAACACTGAAGCTTTCTTT.

V gene TRBV5-4 combines with J gene TRBJ2-7; D possibly corresponds to TRBD1 (5 bases). The CDR3 is 11 residues long. Per the germline V gene, CDR1 is SGHNT and CDR2 is YYREEE (reference sequence). V was pared by 2 bases and J by 6 bases, with 6 bases between. CDR3 loop: CASSLRGEQYF. In DNA form, the CDR3 reads TGTGCCAGCAGCTTAAGGGGCGAGCAGTACTTC.

The chain carries TRBV19 and TRBJ2-1; 8 nucleotides match TRBD2. Germline-derived CDR1 and CDR2 are LNHDA and SQIVND (reference sequence). CDR3 length equals 14 residues. J lost 6 bases, V lost 9 bases, and 10 bases had no gene match. The CDR3 region is CASIQPGLVNEQFF. The CDR3, as DNA: TGTGCCAGCATTCAACCGGGACTAGTCAATGAGCAGTTCTTC.

The gene calls are TRBV7-9 and TRBJ2-5, with 7 bases that match TRBD2. CDR3 length equals 15 residues. The ends lost 8 bases at V and 5 bases at J; junction bases unmatched: 14. Germline V gene data show CDR1 as SEHNR and CDR2 as FQNEAQ (reference sequence). CDR3 sequence (DNA): TGTGCCAGCCGACGGCTAGCGGAAGACCGGGAGACCCAGTACTTC. Translating gives CASRRLAEDRETQYF.

The chain links TRBV18 to TRBJ1-2; no reliable D call. Trimming stripped 0 bases from V and 0 bases from J, with 11 bases between. The CDR3 is 16 residues long. CDR1 KGHSH and CDR2 LQKENI come from the germline V gene. CDR3 DNA sequence: TGTGCCAGCTCACCACCGAAGGCCGGGGCTAACTATGGCTACACCTTC. Protein sequence: CASSPPKAGANYGYTF. Full variable domain (missing parts from reference TRBV18 and TRBJ1-2): NAGVMQNPRHLVRRRGQEARLRCSPMKGHSHVYWYRQLPEEGLKFMVYLQKENIIDESGMPKERFSAEFPKEGPSILRIQQVVRGDSAAYFCASSPPKAGANYGYTFGSGTRLTVV.

The sample holds one count of this clone. The chain uses TRBV4-2 and TRBJ1-5; D is undetermined. The V and J ends lost 0 bases and 9 bases respectively, with 9 bases between them. Germline CDR1 LGHNA, CDR2 YNFKEQ. The CDR3 is made up of 13 amino acids. The CDR3 reads CASSQDLAGPQHF. The DNA for the CDR3 is TGTGCCAGCAGCCAAGATTTGGCAGGGCCCCAGCATTTT.

This rearrangement joins TRBV7-6 to TRBJ2-1; 11 bases line up with TRBD2. The CDR3 contains 16 residues. Germline CDR1 is SGHVS and CDR2 is FNYEAQ. The V and J ends lost 4 bases and 3 bases, in that order; junction bases with no gene match: 5. In nucleotides, the CDR3 is TGTGCCAGCAGCTCCGGGACTAGCGGTATCTACAATGAGCAGTTCTTC. This translates into CASSSGTSGIYNEQFF. Using reference TRBV7-6 and TRBJ2-1 for the parts outside the CDR3, the full variable domain is GAGVSQSPRYKVTKRGQDVALRCDPISGHVSLYWYRQALGQGPEFLTYFNYEAQQDKSGLPNDRFSAERPEGSISTLTIQRTEQRDSAMYRCASSSGTSGIYNEQFFGPGTRLTVL.

The genes are TRBV5-1 and TRBJ2-2, with D possibly TRBD1 on 5 matching bases. From germline, CDR1 is SGHRS and CDR2 YFSETQ. V lost 4 bases and J lost 11, with 18 bases in between. CDR3 length: 14 amino acids. This CDR3 reads CASSLSPGNLELFF. The CDR3 DNA is TGCGCCAGCAGCCTGAGCCCAGGGAATCTTGAGCTGTTTTTT.

For the CDR3, the DNA is TGTGCCAGCAGCTTAGTCGGTAGCAATCAGCCCCAGCATTTT. Encoded protein: CASSLVGSNQPQHF. The gene calls are TRBV7-6 and TRBJ1-5; no firm D call. Trimming removed 1 base at V and 0 bases at J, with 4 bases between. This CDR3 is 14 amino acids long. CDR1 SGHVS and CDR2 FNYEAQ come from the germline V gene.

The chain links TRBV29-1 to TRBJ2-3; 7 bases line up with TRBD2. Germline CDR1 and CDR2: SQVTM and ANQGSEA. The CDR3 runs 15 residues. V gave up 0 bases and J gave up 3 bases; unmatched junction bases: 6. The CDR3 region is CSVEERERGTDTQYF. CDR3 bases: TGCAGCGTTGAAGAACGGGAGCGGGGAACAGATACGCAGTATTTT.

The chain employs TRBV6-5 and TRBJ1-4; 8 nucleotides match TRBD1. With V trimmed by 5 bases and J by 11 bases, 10 bases remained unmatched. The CDR3 is made up of 14 amino acids. The V gene's germline CDR1 is MNHEY and CDR2 SVGAGI. The CDR3 is CASSQIDRGTKLFF. The DNA of the CDR3 is TGTGCCAGCAGTCAGATTGACAGGGGAACGAAACTGTTTTTT.

The chain carries TRBV5-1 and TRBJ1-1, with TRBD1 matching over 9 bases. Germline loops: CDR1 SGHRS, CDR2 YFSETQ. The V segment lost 0 bases and the J segment 0 bases; nucleotides outside the gene matches: 9. CDR3 size: 18 residues. CDR3 bases: TGCGCCAGCAGCTTGGCCGGGACAGGGAATTCCATGAACACTGAAGCTTTCTTT. Its protein product is CASSLAGTGNSMNTEAFF.

J is TRBJ2-7 and V is TRBV6-1; TRBD2 matches 10 bases. This CDR3 is built from 16 residues. With V trimmed by 0 bases and J by 5 bases, 7 bases remained unmatched. CDR1 is MNHNS and CDR2 is SASEGT in the germline V gene. CDR3 sequence (DNA): TGTGCCAGCAGTGAAGCCCTAGCGGGAGTGCCCGACGAGCAGTACTTC. As protein: CASSEALAGVPDEQYF.

The rearrangement links TRBV30 to TRBJ2-1; D gene uncertain. There are 18 residues in the CDR3. The germline gives CDR1 GTSNPN, CDR2 SVGIG (reference sequence). With 5 bases removed from V and 4 bases from J, the gap between germline ends came to 27 bases. The CDR3 sequence: CAWSGIGGSLLPYNEQFF. CDR3 in DNA: TGTGCCTGGTCAGGAATTGGTGGCTCCCTACTTCCTTACAATGAGCAGTTCTTC.

The chain joins TRBV18 to TRBJ2-1; TRBD2 matches 8 bases. The germline V gene encodes CDR1 KGHSH and CDR2 LQKENI. The V segment lost 3 bases and the J segment 6 bases; nucleotides outside the gene matches: 4. The CDR3 loop spans 14 amino acids. CDR3 residues: CASSPGTSTNEQFF. The CDR3 nucleotides read TGTGCCAGCTCACCCGGGACTAGTACCAATGAGCAGTTCTTC.

V is TRBV14 and J is TRBJ2-7, with D possibly matching TRBD2 (6 bases). With 5 bases removed from V and 6 bases from J, the gap between germline ends came to 14 bases. Germline-derived CDR1 and CDR2 are SGHDN and FVKESK. The CDR3 has 13 residues. The CDR3 DNA is TGTGCCAGCAGCACGCGGGAAGGTCTCGAGCAGTACTTC. It translates to CASSTREGLEQYF.

The genes are TRBV5-1 and TRBJ2-3, with D possibly being TRBD2 (6 bases). From germline, CDR1 is SGHRS and CDR2 YFSETQ. V was shortened by 0 bases and J by 0 bases, with 11 bases between the two germline ends. CDR3 size: 16 residues. The CDR3 DNA reads TGCGCCAGCAGCTTGGTATTAGCGGCTAGCACAGATACGCAGTATTTT. Encoded protein: CASSLVLAASTDTQYF.

Concerning this clone: This specimen includes other DNA sequences encoding the same CDR3. The chain carries TRBV3-1 (or the pseudogene TRBV3-2) and TRBJ1-1; D possibly corresponds to TRBD1 (6 bases). Germline CDR1 and CDR2: LGHDT and YNNKEL (reference sequence). CDR3 size: 14 residues. The germline V and J ends were trimmed by 1 base and 4 bases, with 10 bases remaining between them. The DNA for the CDR3 is TGTGCCAGCAGCCAAGGGGTAGGGGGCACTGAAGCTTTCTTT. Amino acid sequence: CASSQGVGGTEAFF.

In its sample, this clone was seen a few times. The gene calls are TRBV19 and TRBJ2-1; 8 bases map to TRBD1. The junction had 6 bases not matched to a gene; V was cut back by 5 bases and J by 3 bases. CDR1 is LNHDA and CDR2 is SQIVND in the germline V gene (reference sequence). The CDR3 extends over 15 amino acids. As DNA, the CDR3 is TGTGCCAGTAGTTCAGGGGGCTCCAACTACAATGAGCAGTTCTTC. Translated: CASSSGGSNYNEQFF.

The chain is built from TRBV5-1 and TRBJ2-3; 8 bases agree with TRBD2. Looked up from germline, CDR1 is SGHRS and CDR2 is YFSETQ. J lost 2 bases, V lost 1 base, and 6 bases had no gene match. CDR3 length: 16 amino acids. CDR3 in amino acids: CASSLSGRGDTDTQYF. CDR3 nucleotides: TGCGCCAGCAGCTTGAGCGGGAGAGGGGACACAGATACGCAGTATTTT.

This clone has a single count. The chain is built from TRBV23-1 and TRBJ1-5; no clear D. TRBV23-1 qualifies as an ORF whose function is uncertain. There are 12 residues in the CDR3. The V end was cut by 5 bases, the J end by 3 bases, with 5 bases between. For the CDR3, the DNA is TGCGCCAGCAGTTCAAACAATCAGCCCCAGCATTTT. It specifies CASSSNNQPQHF.

V gene TRBV24-1 combines with J gene TRBJ2-2; 7 nucleotides match TRBD2. The CDR3 consists of 15 residues. Germline V gene data show CDR1 as KGHDR and CDR2 as SFDVKD. Trimming at V came to 7 bases and at J to 5 bases, leaving 9 bases not matched to a gene. The CDR3 region has the DNA TGTGCCACCAGCACTAGCGCCGAGGGGACCGGGGAGCTGTTTTTT. This codes for CATSTSAEGTGELFF.